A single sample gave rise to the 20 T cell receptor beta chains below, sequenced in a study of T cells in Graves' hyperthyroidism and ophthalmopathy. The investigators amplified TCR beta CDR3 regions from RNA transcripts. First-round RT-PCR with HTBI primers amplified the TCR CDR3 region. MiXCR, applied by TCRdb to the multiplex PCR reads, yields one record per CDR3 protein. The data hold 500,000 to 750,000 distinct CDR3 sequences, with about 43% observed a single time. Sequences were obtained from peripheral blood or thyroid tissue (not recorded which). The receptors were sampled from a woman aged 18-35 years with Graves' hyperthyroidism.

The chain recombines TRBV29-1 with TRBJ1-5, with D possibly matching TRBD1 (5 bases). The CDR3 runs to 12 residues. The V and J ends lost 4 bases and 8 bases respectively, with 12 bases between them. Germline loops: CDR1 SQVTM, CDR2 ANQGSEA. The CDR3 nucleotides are TGCAGCGTTGGGCAGGGAGGGGAGCCCCAGCATTTT. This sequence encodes CSVGQGGEPQHF.

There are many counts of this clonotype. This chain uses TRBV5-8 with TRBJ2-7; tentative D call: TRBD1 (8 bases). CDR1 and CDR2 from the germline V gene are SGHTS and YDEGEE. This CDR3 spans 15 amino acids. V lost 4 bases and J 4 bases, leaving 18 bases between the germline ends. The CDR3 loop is CASSLTGQGGYEQYF. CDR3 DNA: TGTGCCAGCAGCCTGACTGGACAGGGAGGGTACGAGCAGTACTTC. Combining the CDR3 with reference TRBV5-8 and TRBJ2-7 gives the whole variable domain EAGVTQSPTHLIKTRGQQATLRCSPISGHTSVYWYQQALGLGLQFLLWYDEGEERNRGNFPPRFSGRQFPNYSSELNVNALELEDSALYLCASSLTGQGGYEQYFGPGTRLTVT.

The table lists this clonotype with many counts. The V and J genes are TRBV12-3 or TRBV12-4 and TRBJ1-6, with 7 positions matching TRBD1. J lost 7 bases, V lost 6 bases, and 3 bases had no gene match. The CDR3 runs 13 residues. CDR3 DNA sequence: TGTGCCAGCAGGGGACAGAGGAATTCACCCCTCCACTTT. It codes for CASRGQRNSPLHF.

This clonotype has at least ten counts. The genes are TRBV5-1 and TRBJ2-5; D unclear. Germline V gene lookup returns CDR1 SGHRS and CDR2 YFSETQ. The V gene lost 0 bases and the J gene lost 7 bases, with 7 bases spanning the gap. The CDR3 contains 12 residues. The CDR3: CASSLGLGTQYF. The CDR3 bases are TGCGCCAGCAGCTTGGGCCTAGGGACCCAGTACTTC.

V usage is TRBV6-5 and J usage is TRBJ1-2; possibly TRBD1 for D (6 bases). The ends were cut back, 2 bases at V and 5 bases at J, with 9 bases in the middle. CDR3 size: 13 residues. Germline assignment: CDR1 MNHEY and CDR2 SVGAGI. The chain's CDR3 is CASSYQGRYGYTF. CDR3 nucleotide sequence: TGTGCCAGCAGTTACCAGGGGCGTTATGGCTACACCTTC.

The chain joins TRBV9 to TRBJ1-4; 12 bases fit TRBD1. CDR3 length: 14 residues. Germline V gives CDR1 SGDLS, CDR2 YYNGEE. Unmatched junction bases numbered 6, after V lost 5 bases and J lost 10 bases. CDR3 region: CASRAGTGGVKLFF. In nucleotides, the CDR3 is TGTGCCAGCAGAGCCGGGACAGGGGGCGTAAAACTGTTTTTT.

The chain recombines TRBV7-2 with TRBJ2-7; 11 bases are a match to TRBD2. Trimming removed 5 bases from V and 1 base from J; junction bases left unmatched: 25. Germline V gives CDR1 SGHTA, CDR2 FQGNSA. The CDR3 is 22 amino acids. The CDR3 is CASSPSDLNPPEGLAASYEQYF. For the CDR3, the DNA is TGTGCCAGCAGCCCCTCGGACCTCAACCCCCCAGAGGGACTAGCGGCTTCCTACGAGCAGTACTTC.

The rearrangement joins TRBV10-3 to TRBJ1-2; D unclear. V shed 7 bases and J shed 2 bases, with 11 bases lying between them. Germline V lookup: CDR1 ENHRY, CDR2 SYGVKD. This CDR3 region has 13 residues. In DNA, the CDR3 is TGTGCCATCACTGGGGAGCGAAACTATGGCTACACCTTC. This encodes CAITGERNYGYTF.

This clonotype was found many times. Written as DNA, the CDR3 is TGTGCCACCAGCAGAGAGGGGCGGGGATCCGGCTACGAGCAGTACTTC. Translation gives CATSREGRGSGYEQYF. This chain connects TRBV15 to TRBJ2-7; tentative D call: TRBD2 (6 bases). V was clipped by 0 bases and J by 3 bases, with 15 bases between them. The CDR3 runs to 16 residues. In germline, CDR1 is LNHNV, CDR2 YYDKDF (reference sequence). The whole variable domain, remainder taken from reference TRBV15 and TRBJ2-7, is DAMVIQNPRYQVTQFGKPVTLSCSQTLNHNVMYWYQQKSSQAPKLLFHYYDKDFNNEADTPDNFQSRRPNTSFCFLDIRSPGLGDTAMYLCATSREGRGSGYEQYFGPGTRLTVT.

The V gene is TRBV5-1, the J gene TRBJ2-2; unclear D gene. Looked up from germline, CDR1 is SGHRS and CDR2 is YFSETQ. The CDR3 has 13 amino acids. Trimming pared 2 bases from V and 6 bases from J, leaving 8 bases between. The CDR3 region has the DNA TGCGCCAGCAGCTTCCTAGGCCCCGGGGAGCTGTTTTTT. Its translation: CASSFLGPGELFF. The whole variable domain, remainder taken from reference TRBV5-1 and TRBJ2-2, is KAGVTQTPRYLIKTRGQQVTLSCSPISGHRSVSWYQQTPGQGLQFLFEYFSETQRNKGNFPGRFSGRQFSNSRSEMNVSTLELGDSALYLCASSFLGPGELFFGEGSRLTVL.

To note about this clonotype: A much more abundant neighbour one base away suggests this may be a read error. CDR3 DNA: TGTGCCAGCAGTTACGGACACCGCCCCTACACAGAGACCCAGTACTTC. Protein product: CASSYGHRPYTETQYF. The rearrangement joins TRBV6-5 to TRBJ2-5, with a possible D match to TRBD1 (5 bases). This CDR3 region has 16 residues. The germline V and J ends were trimmed by 2 bases and 4 bases, with 17 bases remaining between them. Looked up from germline, CDR1 is MNHEY and CDR2 is SVGAGI.

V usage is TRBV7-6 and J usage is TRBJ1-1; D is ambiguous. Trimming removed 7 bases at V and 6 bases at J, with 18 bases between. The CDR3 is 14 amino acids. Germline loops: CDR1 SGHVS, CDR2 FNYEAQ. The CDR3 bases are TGTGCCAGCAAGCGAAAGTCGACCGGTTCTGAAGCTTTCTTT. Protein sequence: CASKRKSTGSEAFF.

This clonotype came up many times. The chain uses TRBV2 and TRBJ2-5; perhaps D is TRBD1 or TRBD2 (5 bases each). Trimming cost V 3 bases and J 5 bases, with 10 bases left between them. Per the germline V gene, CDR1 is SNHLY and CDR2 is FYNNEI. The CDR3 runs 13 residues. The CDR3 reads CASSDGARETQYF. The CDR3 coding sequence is TGTGCCAGCAGTGACGGGGCGAGGGAGACCCAGTACTTC.

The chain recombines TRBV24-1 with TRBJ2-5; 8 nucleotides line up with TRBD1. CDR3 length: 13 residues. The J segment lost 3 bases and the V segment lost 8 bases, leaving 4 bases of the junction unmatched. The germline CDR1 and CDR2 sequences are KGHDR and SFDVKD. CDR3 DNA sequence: TGTGCCACCAATCCGACAGGGGAAGAGACCCAGTACTTC. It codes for CATNPTGEETQYF.

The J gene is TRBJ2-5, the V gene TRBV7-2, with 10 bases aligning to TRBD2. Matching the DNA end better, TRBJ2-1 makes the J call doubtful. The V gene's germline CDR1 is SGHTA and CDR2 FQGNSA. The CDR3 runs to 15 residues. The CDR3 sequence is CASSYGLAVYNEQFF. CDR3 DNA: TGTGCCAGCAGCTACGGACTAGCGGTGTACAATGAGCAGTTCTTC.

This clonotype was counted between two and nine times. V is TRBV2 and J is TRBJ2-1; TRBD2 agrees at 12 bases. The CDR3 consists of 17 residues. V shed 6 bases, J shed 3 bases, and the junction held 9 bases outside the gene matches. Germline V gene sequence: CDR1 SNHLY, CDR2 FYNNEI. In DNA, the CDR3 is TGTGCCAGCAGGACCTCTAGCGGGAGGGTTAACTACAATGAGCAGTTCTTC. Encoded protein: CASRTSSGRVNYNEQFF. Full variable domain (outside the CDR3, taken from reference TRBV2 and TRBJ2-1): EPEVTQTPSHQVTQMGQEVILRCVPISNHLYFYWYRQILGQKVEFLVSFYNNEISEKSEIFDDQFSVERPDGSNFTLKIRSTKLEDSAMYFCASRTSSGRVNYNEQFFGPGTRLTVL.

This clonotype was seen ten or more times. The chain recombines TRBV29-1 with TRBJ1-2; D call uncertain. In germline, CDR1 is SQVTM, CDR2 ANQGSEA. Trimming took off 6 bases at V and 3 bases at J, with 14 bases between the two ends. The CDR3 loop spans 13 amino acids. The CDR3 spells CSVAPGRYYGYTF. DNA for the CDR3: TGCAGCGTCGCACCTGGACGGTACTATGGCTACACCTTC.

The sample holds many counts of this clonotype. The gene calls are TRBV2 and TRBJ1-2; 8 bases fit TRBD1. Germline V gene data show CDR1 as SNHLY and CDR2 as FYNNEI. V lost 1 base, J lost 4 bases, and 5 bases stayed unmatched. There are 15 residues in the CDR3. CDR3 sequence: CASSEGGQVPYGYTF. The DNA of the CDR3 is TGTGCCAGCAGTGAAGGGGGACAGGTCCCCTATGGCTACACCTTC.

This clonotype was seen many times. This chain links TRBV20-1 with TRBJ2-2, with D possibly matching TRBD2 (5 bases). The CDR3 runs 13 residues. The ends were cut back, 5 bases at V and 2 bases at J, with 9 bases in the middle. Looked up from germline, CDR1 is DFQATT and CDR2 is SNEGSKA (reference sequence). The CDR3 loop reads CSAQDFNTGELFF. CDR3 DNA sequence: TGCAGTGCTCAGGACTTTAACACCGGGGAGCTGTTTTTT.

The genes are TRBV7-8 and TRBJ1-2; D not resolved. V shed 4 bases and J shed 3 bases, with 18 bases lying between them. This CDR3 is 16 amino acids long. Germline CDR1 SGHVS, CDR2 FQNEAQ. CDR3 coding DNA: TGTGCCAGCAGCTCCGCACCGCCAACGGGGTACTATGGCTACACCTTC. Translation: CASSSAPPTGYYGYTF.